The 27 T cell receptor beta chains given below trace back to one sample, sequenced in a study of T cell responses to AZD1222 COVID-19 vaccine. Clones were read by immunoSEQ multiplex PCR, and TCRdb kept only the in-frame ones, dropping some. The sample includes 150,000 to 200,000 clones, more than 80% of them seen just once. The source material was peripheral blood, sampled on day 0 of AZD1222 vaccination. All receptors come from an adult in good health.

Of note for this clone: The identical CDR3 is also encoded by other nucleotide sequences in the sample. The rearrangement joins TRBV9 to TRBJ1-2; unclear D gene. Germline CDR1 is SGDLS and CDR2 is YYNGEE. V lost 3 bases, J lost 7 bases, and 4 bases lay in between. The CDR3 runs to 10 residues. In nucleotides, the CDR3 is TGTGCCAGCAGCGGGGGTGGCTACACCTTC. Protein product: CASSGGGYTF.

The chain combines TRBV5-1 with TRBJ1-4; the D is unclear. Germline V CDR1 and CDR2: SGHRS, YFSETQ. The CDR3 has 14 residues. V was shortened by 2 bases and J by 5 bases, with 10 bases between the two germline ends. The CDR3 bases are TGCGCCAGCAGCTTAGGGCCCGTCAATGAAAAACTGTTTTTT. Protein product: CASSLGPVNEKLFF.

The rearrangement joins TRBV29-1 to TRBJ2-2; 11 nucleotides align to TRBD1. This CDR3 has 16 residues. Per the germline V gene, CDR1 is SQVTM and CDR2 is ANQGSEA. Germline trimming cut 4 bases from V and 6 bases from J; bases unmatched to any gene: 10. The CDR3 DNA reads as TGCAGCGTTGCTCGCGGGACAGGGGGAGTTGCCGGGGAGCTGTTTTTT. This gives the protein CSVARGTGGVAGELFF.

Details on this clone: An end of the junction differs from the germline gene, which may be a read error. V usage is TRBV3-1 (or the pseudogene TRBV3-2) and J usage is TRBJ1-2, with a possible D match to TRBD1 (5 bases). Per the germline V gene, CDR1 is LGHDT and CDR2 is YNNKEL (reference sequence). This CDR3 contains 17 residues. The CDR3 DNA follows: TGTGCCAGCAGCCCGCGTCCGGGGCCCCTTGTCTACCACGATAAGGGCTTC. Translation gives CASSPRPGPLVYHDKGF.

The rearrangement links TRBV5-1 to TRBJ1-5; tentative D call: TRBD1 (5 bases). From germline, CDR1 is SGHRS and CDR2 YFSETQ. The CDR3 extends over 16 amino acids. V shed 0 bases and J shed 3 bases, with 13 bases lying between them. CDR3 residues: CASSLGAAGTNQPQHF. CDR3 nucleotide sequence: TGCGCCAGCAGCTTGGGAGCTGCAGGGACCAATCAGCCCCAGCATTTT.

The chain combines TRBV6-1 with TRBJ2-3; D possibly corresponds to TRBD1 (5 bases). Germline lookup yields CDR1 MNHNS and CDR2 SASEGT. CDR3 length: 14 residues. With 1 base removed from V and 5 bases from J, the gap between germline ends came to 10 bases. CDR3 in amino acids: CASSEGRVRDTQYF. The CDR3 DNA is TGTGCCAGCAGTGAAGGCAGGGTGAGAGATACGCAGTATTTT.

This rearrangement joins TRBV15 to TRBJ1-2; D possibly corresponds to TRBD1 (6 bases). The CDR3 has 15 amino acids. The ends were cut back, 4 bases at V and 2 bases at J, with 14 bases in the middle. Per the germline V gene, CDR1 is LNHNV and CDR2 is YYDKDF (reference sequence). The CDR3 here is CATSKAGALNYGYTF. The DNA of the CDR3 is TGTGCCACCAGCAAGGCGGGGGCCCTCAACTATGGCTACACCTTC.

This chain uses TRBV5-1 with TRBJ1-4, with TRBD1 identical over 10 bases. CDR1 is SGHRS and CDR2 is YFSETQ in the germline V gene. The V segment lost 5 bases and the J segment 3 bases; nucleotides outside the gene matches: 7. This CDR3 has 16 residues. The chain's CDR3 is CASRTTGGRANEKLFF. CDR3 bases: TGCGCCAGCAGGACGACAGGGGGCCGAGCTAATGAAAAACTGTTTTTT.

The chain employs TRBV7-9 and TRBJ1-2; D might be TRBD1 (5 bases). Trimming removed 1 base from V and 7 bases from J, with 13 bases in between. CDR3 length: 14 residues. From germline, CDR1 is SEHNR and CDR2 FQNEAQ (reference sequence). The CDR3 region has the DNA TGTGCCAGCAGCTTAGGTGGGGGGGACGGTGGCTACACCTTC. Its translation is CASSLGGGDGGYTF.

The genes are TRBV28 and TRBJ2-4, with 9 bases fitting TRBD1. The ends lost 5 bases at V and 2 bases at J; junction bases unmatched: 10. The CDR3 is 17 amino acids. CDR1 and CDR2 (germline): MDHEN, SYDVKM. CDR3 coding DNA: TGTGCCAGCAGTGAAATGGACAGGGGCCTATCCAAAAACATTCAGTACTTC. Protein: CASSEMDRGLSKNIQYF.

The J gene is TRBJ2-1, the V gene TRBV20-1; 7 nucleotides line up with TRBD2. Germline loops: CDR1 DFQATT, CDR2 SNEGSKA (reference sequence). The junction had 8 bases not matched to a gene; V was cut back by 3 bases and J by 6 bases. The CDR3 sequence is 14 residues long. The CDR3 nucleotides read TGCAGTGCTAGTGGCCGGGAGGATCTCAATGAGCAGTTCTTC. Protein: CSASGREDLNEQFF.

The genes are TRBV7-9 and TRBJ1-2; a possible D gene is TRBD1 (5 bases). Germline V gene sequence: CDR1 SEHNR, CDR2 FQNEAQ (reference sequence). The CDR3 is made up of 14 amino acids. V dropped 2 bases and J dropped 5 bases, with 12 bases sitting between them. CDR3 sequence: CASSLIGDGYGYTF. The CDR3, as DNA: TGTGCCAGCAGCTTAATAGGGGATGGGTATGGCTACACCTTC.

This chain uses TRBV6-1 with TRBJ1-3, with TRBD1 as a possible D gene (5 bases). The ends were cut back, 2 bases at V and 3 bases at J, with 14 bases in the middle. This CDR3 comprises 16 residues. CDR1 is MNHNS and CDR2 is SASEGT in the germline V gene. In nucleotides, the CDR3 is TGTGCCAGCAGTGAAAGATTGGGGGAAGGTGGAAACACCATATATTTT. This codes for CASSERLGEGGNTIYF.

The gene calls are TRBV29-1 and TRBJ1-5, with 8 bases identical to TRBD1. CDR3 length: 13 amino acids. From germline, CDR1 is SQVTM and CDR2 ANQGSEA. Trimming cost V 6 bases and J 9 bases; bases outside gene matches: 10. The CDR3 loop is CSVTGASDGPQHF. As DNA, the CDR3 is TGCAGCGTGACAGGGGCCTCCGACGGGCCCCAGCATTTT.

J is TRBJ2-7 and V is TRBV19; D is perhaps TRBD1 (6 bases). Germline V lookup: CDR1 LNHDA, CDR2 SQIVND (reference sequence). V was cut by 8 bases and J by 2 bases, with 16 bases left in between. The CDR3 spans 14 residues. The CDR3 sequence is CASSSGRGPYEQYF. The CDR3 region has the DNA TGTGCCAGTTCCAGCGGCAGGGGTCCCTACGAGCAGTACTTC.

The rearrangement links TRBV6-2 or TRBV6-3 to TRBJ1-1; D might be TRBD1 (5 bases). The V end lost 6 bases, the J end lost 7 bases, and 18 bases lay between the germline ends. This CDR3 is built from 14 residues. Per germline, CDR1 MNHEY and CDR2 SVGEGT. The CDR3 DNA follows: TGTGCCAGCAGCCCCTGGGCGTGGGGGGGTGAAGCTTTCTTT. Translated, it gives CASSPWAWGGEAFF.

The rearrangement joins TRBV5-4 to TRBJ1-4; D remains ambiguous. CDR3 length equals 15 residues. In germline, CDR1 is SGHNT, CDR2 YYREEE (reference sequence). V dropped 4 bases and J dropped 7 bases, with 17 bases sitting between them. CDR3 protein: CASSRGRAPSEKLFF. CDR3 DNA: TGTGCCAGCAGCCGCGGTCGGGCTCCCTCTGAAAAACTGTTTTTT.

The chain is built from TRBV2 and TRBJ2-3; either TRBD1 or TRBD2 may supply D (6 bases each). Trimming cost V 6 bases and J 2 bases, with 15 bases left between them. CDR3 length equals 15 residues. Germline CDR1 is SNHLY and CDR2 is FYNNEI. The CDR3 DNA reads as TGTGCCAGCAGAACGGGGGCCGCCTCCACAGATACGCAGTATTTT. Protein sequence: CASRTGAASTDTQYF.

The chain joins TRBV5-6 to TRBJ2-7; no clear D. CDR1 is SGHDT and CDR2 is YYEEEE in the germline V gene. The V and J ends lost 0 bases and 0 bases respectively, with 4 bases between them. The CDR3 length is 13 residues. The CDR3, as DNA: TGTGCCAGCAGCTTGGTACCCTCCTACGAGCAGTACTTC. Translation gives CASSLVPSYEQYF. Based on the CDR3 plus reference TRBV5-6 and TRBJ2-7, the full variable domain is DAGVTQSPTHLIKTRGQQVTLRCSPKSGHDTVSWYQQALGQGPQFIFQYYEEEERQRGNFPDRFSGHQFPNYSSELNVNALLLGDSALYLCASSLVPSYEQYFGPGTRLTVT.

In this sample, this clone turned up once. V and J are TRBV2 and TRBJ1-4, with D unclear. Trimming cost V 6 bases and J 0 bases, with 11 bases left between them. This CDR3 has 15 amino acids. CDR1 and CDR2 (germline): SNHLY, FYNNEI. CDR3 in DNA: TGTGCCAGCAGCGACTTTGGGGCAACTAATGAAAAACTGTTTTTT. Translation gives CASSDFGATNEKLFF.

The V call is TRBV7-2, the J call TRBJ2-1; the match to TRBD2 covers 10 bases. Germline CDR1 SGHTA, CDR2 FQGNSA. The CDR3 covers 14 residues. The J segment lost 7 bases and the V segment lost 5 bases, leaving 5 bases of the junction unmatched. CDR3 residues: CASSPAGGLNEQFF. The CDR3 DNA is TGTGCCAGCAGCCCAGCGGGGGGGTTAAATGAGCAGTTCTTC.

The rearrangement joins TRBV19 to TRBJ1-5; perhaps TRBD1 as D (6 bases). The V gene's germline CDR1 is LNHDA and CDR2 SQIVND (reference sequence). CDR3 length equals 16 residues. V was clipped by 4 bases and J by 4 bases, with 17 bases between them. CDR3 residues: CASSTRTVITNQPQHF. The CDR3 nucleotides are TGTGCCAGTAGTACCAGGACAGTGATTACGAATCAGCCCCAGCATTTT. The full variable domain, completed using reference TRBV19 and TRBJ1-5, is DGGITQSPKYLFRKEGQNVTLSCEQNLNHDAMYWYRQDPGQGLRLIYYSQIVNDFQKGDIAEGYSVSREKKESFPLTVTSAQKNPTAFYLCASSTRTVITNQPQHFGDGTRLSIL.

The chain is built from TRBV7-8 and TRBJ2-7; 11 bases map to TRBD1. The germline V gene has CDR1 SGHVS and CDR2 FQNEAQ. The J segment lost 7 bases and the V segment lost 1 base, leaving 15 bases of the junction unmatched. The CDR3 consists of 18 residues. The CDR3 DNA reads TGTGCCAGCAGCTTAGGAGGACAGGGGGCCCCCCCTAGTGGTGAGCAGTACTTC. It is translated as CASSLGGQGAPPSGEQYF.

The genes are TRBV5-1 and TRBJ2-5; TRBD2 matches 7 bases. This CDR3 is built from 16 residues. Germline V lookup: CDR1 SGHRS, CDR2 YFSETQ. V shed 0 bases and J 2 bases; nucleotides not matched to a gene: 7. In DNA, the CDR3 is TGCGCCAGCAGCTTGGATGCTAGCGGATGGCAAGAGACCCAGTACTTC. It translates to CASSLDASGWQETQYF. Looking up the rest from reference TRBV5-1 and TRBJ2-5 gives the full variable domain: KAGVTQTPRYLIKTRGQQVTLSCSPISGHRSVSWYQQTPGQGLQFLFEYFSETQRNKGNFPGRFSGRQFSNSRSEMNVSTLELGDSALYLCASSLDASGWQETQYFGPGTRLLVL.

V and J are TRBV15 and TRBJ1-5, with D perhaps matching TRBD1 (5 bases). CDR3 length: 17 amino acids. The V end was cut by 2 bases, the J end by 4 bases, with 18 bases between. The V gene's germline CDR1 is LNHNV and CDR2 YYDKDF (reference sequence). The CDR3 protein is CATSRLMGGTSNQPQHF. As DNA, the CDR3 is TGTGCCACCAGCAGATTGATGGGAGGGACCTCTAATCAGCCCCAGCATTTT.

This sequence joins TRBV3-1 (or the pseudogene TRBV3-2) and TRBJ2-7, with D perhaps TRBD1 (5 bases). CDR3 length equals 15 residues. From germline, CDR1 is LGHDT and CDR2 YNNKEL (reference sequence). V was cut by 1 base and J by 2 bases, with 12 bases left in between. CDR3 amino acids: CASSQVPAGTYEQYF. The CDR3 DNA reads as TGTGCCAGCAGCCAAGTTCCGGCAGGGACCTACGAGCAGTACTTC.

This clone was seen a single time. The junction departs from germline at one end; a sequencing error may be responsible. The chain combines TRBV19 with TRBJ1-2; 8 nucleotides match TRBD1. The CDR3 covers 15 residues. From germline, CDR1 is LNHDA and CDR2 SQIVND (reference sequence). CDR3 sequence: CASSIAPGQAYGYAF. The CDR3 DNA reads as TGTGCCAGTAGTATAGCACCGGGACAGGCCTATGGCTACGCCTTC.